The 21 T cell receptor beta chains listed next were all sequenced from one sample in a study of beta chain features in type 1 diabetes. Findings of the study overall: Within each of all four CD4+ subsets, Type 1 diabetes patients had TCRB CDR3s that were moderately but significantly shorter.

Expressed TCRB transcripts were sequenced because the entire RNA isolate underwent reverse transcription. Assay: immunoSEQ multiplex PCR; the TCRdb copy retains only in-frame clones and omits some. The sample yields 160,000 or so clones, approximately 10% seen once. What these receptors recognize is not known. The sequenced sample consisted of central memory CD4+ T cells from blood. Receptor source: a woman under 40 with type 1 diabetes.

The chain joins TRBV2 to TRBJ1-2, with 9 bases identical to TRBD1. V was pared by 8 bases and J by 5 bases, with 9 bases of the junction left unmatched. Germline V gene sequence: CDR1 SNHLY, CDR2 FYNNEI. The CDR3 has 14 amino acids. The chain's CDR3 is CASLGDRVGYGYTF. The CDR3 DNA sequence: TGTGCCAGCCTCGGGGACAGGGTGGGATATGGCTACACCTTC.

The sample holds a few counts of this clone. V gene TRBV10-3 combines with J gene TRBJ2-7; D unresolved. The CDR3 runs 11 residues. Germline V gene lookup returns CDR1 ENHRY and CDR2 SYGVKD. Trimming removed 2 bases at V and 6 bases at J, with 5 bases between. CDR3 in DNA: TGTGCCATCAGTGAGCTAAGCGAGCAGTACTTC. Protein product: CAISELSEQYF.

In DNA, the CDR3 is TGTGCCAGCAGCCCAGTGCCAGATACGCAGTATTTT. Residues: CASSPVPDTQYF. V usage is TRBV11-2 and J usage is TRBJ2-3; no reliable D call. Between the trimmed V and J ends, which lost 5 bases and 4 bases, there was a span of 7 bases. This CDR3 has 12 amino acids. Germline CDR1 reads SGHAT; CDR2 reads FQNNGV.

This clone was recorded a few times. V is TRBV28 and J is TRBJ2-1; 9 bases match TRBD2. The CDR3 is made up of 16 amino acids. The J segment lost 3 bases and the V segment lost 4 bases, leaving 7 bases of the junction unmatched. Germline CDR1 reads MDHEN; CDR2 reads SYDVKM. The CDR3 coding sequence is TGTGCCAGCAGTTCCCTGCTAGCGGGAAACTACAATGAGCAGTTCTTC. The encoded protein is CASSSLLAGNYNEQFF.

The J gene is TRBJ1-1, the V gene TRBV18, with D perhaps matching TRBD1 (5 bases). Trimming pared 6 bases from V and 4 bases from J, leaving 12 bases between. CDR3 size: 13 residues. The germline V gene encodes CDR1 KGHSH and CDR2 LQKENI. The DNA of the CDR3 is TGTGCCAGCTCCAGCTCGGGGGGCACTGAAGCTTTCTTT. It translates to CASSSSGGTEAFF.

This clone has only a few counts. This sequence joins TRBV28 and TRBJ1-2, with a possible D match to TRBD1 (5 bases). The CDR3 is made up of 15 amino acids. The V gene's germline CDR1 is MDHEN and CDR2 SYDVKM. The germline V and J ends were trimmed by 10 bases and 8 bases, with 26 bases remaining between them. CDR3 sequence reads: CATTITVDRAGGYTF. Here the CDR3 DNA reads TGTGCCACCACCATAACAGTTGACAGAGCGGGGGGCTACACCTTC.

Only a few counts were recorded for this clone. The J gene is TRBJ2-3, the V gene TRBV7-3, with TRBD2 as a possible D gene (5 bases). V was cut by 5 bases and J by 1 base, with 13 bases left in between. Germline CDR1 and CDR2: SGHTA and FQGTGA. The CDR3 has 15 residues. As DNA, the CDR3 is TGTGCCAGCAGCCCGGGGTGGTCTGGCACAGATACGCAGTATTTT. This encodes CASSPGWSGTDTQYF. The full variable domain, its missing parts supplied by reference TRBV7-3 and TRBJ2-3, is GAGVSQTPSNKVTEKGKYVELRCDPISGHTALYWYRQSLGQGPEFLIYFQGTGAADDSGLPNDRFFAVRPEGSVSTLKIQRTERGDSAVYLCASSPGWSGTDTQYFGPGTRLTVL.

The chain has TRBV19 and TRBJ2-1, with D unresolved. The CDR3 consists of 15 residues. The ends were cut back, 6 bases at V and 6 bases at J, with 18 bases in the middle. CDR1 LNHDA and CDR2 SQIVND come from the germline V gene (reference sequence). The CDR3 loop is CASSPSRVYSNEQFF. CDR3 sequence (DNA): TGTGCCAGTAGCCCAAGCCGTGTCTACTCCAATGAGCAGTTCTTC.

In its sample, this clone was seen a few times. The V and J genes are TRBV16 and TRBJ1-4; the D is unclear. The V and J ends lost 4 bases and 4 bases respectively, with 13 bases between them. This CDR3 has 15 amino acids. In germline, CDR1 is KGHSY, CDR2 FQNENV. CDR3 residues: CASSRSTPFNEKLFF. The CDR3 DNA reads as TGTGCCAGCAGCCGATCGACACCTTTTAATGAAAAACTGTTTTTT.

V and J are TRBV11-2 and TRBJ2-3; D not certain. The CDR3 covers 16 residues. CDR1 SGHAT and CDR2 FQNNGV come from the germline V gene. The V and J ends lost 5 bases and 2 bases respectively, with 17 bases between them. The CDR3 region is CASSLGPSHYTDTQYF. Here the CDR3 DNA reads TGTGCCAGCAGCCTAGGTCCTAGTCATTACACAGATACGCAGTATTTT.

This clone was counted many times. The rearrangement joins TRBV29-1 to TRBJ2-3; 13 bases align to TRBD2. Germline-derived CDR1 and CDR2 are SQVTM and ANQGSEA. The V segment lost 7 bases and the J segment 3 bases; nucleotides outside the gene matches: 7. This CDR3 contains 15 residues. DNA of the CDR3: TGCAGCGCAAGGACTAGCGGGAGTTGGACAGATACGCAGTATTTT. Translating it yields CSARTSGSWTDTQYF.

This clone was counted only a few times. This sequence joins TRBV11-2 and TRBJ1-1; D may be TRBD1 (6 bases). Germline values: CDR1 SGHAT, CDR2 FQNNGV. CDR3 length equals 11 residues. Trimming cost V 1 base and J 12 bases, with 9 bases left between them. CDR3 DNA sequence: TGTGCCAGCAGCTTAGGGGGGCGCACTTTCTTT. Translated, it gives CASSLGGRTFF.

In DNA form, the CDR3 reads TGTGCCAGCTCACCAGAGGCGGGCGCGAACACCGGGGAGCTGTTTTTT. It translates to CASSPEAGANTGELFF. V gene TRBV18 combines with J gene TRBJ2-2; D is perhaps TRBD2 (5 bases). From germline, CDR1 is KGHSH and CDR2 LQKENI. Trimming removed 2 bases at V and 0 bases at J, with 10 bases between. The CDR3 is 16 residues long.

This clone has only a few counts. The V gene is TRBV2, the J gene TRBJ2-1, with TRBD1 matching over 7 bases. The CDR3 consists of 14 residues. Trimming removed 5 bases from V and 4 bases from J; junction bases left unmatched: 5. From germline, CDR1 is SNHLY and CDR2 FYNNEI. The CDR3 loop is CASSLQGVYNEQFF. For the CDR3, the DNA is TGTGCCAGCAGTCTTCAGGGGGTATACAATGAGCAGTTCTTC. Using reference TRBV2 and TRBJ2-1 for the parts outside the CDR3, the full variable domain is EPEVTQTPSHQVTQMGQEVILRCVPISNHLYFYWYRQILGQKVEFLVSFYNNEISEKSEIFDDQFSVERPDGSNFTLKIRSTKLEDSAMYFCASSLQGVYNEQFFGPGTRLTVL.

V gene TRBV2 combines with J gene TRBJ1-1, with D maybe TRBD1 (5 bases). Trimming took 6 bases from V and 0 from J, leaving 17 bases between them. CDR1 and CDR2 from the germline V gene are SNHLY and FYNNEI. This CDR3 is built from 16 residues. CDR3 region: CASSYLYRSMNTEAFF. The CDR3 nucleotides read TGTGCCAGCAGCTATCTATACAGGAGTATGAACACTGAAGCTTTCTTT.

The chain combines TRBV5-1 with TRBJ2-2, with 10 positions matching TRBD2. CDR3 length: 18 residues. Germline V gene data show CDR1 as SGHRS and CDR2 as YFSETQ. The J segment lost 0 bases and the V segment lost 0 bases, leaving 5 bases of the junction unmatched. The CDR3 is CASSLEPAGGPNTGELFF. Written as DNA, the CDR3 is TGCGCCAGCAGCTTGGAACCAGCGGGAGGGCCGAACACCGGGGAGCTGTTTTTT.

This clone was seen a few times. The chain is built from TRBV29-1 and TRBJ2-5, with TRBD1 as a possible D gene (6 bases). The CDR3 has 12 residues. V lost 6 bases, J lost 4 bases, and 12 bases lay in between. From germline, CDR1 is SQVTM and CDR2 ANQGSEA. The CDR3 sequence: CSVTQGVETQYF. CDR3 in DNA: TGCAGCGTGACACAGGGAGTAGAGACCCAGTACTTC.

The J gene is TRBJ2-4, the V gene TRBV28; 7 bases are shared with TRBD2. The germline V gene has CDR1 MDHEN and CDR2 SYDVKM. V lost 4 bases, J lost 7 bases, and 4 bases stayed unmatched. This CDR3 is 13 amino acids long. CDR3 sequence: CASSSQGGNIQYF. In DNA, the CDR3 is TGTGCCAGCAGTTCCCAGGGAGGGAACATTCAGTACTTC.

This clone was counted a few times. V gene TRBV9 combines with J gene TRBJ2-7, with D perhaps matching TRBD2 (5 bases). In germline, CDR1 is SGDLS, CDR2 YYNGEE. V shed 0 bases and J shed 4 bases, with 14 bases lying between them. CDR3 size: 15 residues. CDR3 loop: CASSVDLAGKYEQYF. CDR3 in DNA: TGTGCCAGCAGCGTAGATCTGGCGGGCAAGTACGAGCAGTACTTC. The full variable domain, rest sourced from reference TRBV9 and TRBJ2-7, is DSGVTQTPKHLITATGQRVTLRCSPRSGDLSVYWYQQSLDQGLQFLIQYYNGEERAKGNILERFSAQQFPDLHSELNLSSLELGDSALYFCASSVDLAGKYEQYFGPGTRLTVT.

V is TRBV11-2 and J is TRBJ2-4, with 7 bases matching TRBD2. The CDR3 runs 14 residues. Germline-derived CDR1 and CDR2 are SGHAT and FQNNGV. With V trimmed by 4 bases and J by 7 bases, 7 bases remained unmatched. CDR3 amino acids: CASSSPAGENIQYF. CDR3 nucleotides: TGTGCCAGCAGCTCCCCTGCGGGAGAGAACATTCAGTACTTC.

The V and J genes are TRBV19 and TRBJ2-2, with TRBD2 matching 10 bases. Trimming cost V 4 bases and J 5 bases; bases outside gene matches: 10. This CDR3 has 17 amino acids. Per the germline V gene, CDR1 is LNHDA and CDR2 is SQIVND (reference sequence). The DNA for the CDR3 is TGTGCCAGTAGTAGAACCGGGACTAGCGCGACTACCGGGGAGCTGTTTTTT. Amino acid sequence: CASSRTGTSATTGELFF.